What follows are 15 T cell receptor beta chains derived from one specimen sequenced in a study of blood T cells in healthy people across ages. Using a J-beta primer mix together with a sample-barcoded 5' primer, a second PCR was run for about 6 to 12 cycles. TCRdb re-analysed the 5' RACE reads in MiXCR, keeping a single row per CDR3 protein. The sample yields roughly 1,100,000 distinct CDR3 sequences, about 23% seen once. The same data also went into a second study, on T cells of mothers and their children.

Sequenced material: blood. Every receptor here comes from a girl aged 2 to 9 in good health.

The rearrangement joins TRBV20-1 to TRBJ2-4; 10 positions match TRBD1. Germline loops: CDR1 DFQATT, CDR2 SNEGSKA (reference sequence). With V trimmed by 6 bases and J by 8 bases, 10 bases remained unmatched. CDR3 length: 14 amino acids. The CDR3 loop reads CSAKNRQGADIQYF. CDR3 DNA sequence: TGCAGTGCAAAGAATCGACAGGGGGCAGACATTCAGTACTTC.

This clonotype was observed a few times. The CDR3 coding sequence is TGTGCCAGCAGTTACTCAGAACAGGGACTGACTAATGAAAAACTGTTTTTT. Translation: CASSYSEQGLTNEKLFF. The J gene is TRBJ1-4, the V gene TRBV6-5; TRBD1 is a possible D gene (6 bases). CDR1 is MNHEY and CDR2 is SVGAGI in the germline V gene. The CDR3 is 17 amino acids. Trimming left V 0 bases short and J 2 bases short, with 13 bases between.

The chain joins TRBV20-1 to TRBJ2-3; D unresolved. Germline CDR1 DFQATT, CDR2 SNEGSKA (reference sequence). Deletions cut 1 base from V and 5 bases from J, with 7 bases between. This CDR3 is built from 12 residues. The CDR3 sequence is CSARGLGDTQYF. The CDR3, as DNA: TGCAGTGCTAGAGGACTCGGAGATACGCAGTATTTT.

This clonotype was seen only a few times. The chain is built from TRBV20-1 and TRBJ1-6; D not certain. Germline lookup yields CDR1 DFQATT and CDR2 SNEGSKA (reference sequence). V lost 0 bases and J 8 bases, leaving 20 bases between the germline ends. The CDR3 is 17 residues long. CDR3 residues: CSARDLAGSGDHSPLHF. In nucleotides, the CDR3 is TGCAGTGCTAGAGATCTCGCGGGGAGTGGGGATCATTCACCCCTCCACTTT.

The V call is TRBV29-1, the J call TRBJ2-1; 7 bases agree with TRBD1. CDR3 length: 14 amino acids. The V and J ends lost 6 bases and 7 bases, in that order; junction bases with no gene match: 12. Per the germline V gene, CDR1 is SQVTM and CDR2 is ANQGSEA. The CDR3 sequence is CSVDPQGEKNEQFF. The CDR3 DNA is TGCAGCGTCGATCCCCAGGGGGAAAAGAATGAGCAGTTCTTC.

This clonotype turned up a few times. This chain joins TRBV28 and TRBJ2-1; D may correspond to TRBD1 or TRBD2 (5 bases each). The DNA end favors TRBJ2-7, so the J call may be wrong. The CDR3 extends over 14 amino acids. Germline CDR1 and CDR2: MDHEN and SYDVKM. In DNA, the CDR3 is TGTGCCAATTCGGGACGATCAAGCTCCTACGAGCAGTACTTC. Amino acids: CANSGRSSSYEQYF.

In this sample, this clonotype turned up a few times. The gene calls are TRBV6-2 or TRBV6-3 and TRBJ1-1, with 8 bases identical to TRBD1. From germline, CDR1 is MNHEY and CDR2 SVGEGT. The CDR3 covers 14 residues. Trimming took 5 bases from V and 5 from J; bases not matched to a gene: 7. The CDR3 DNA reads as TGTGCCAGCAGTCCTAGACAGGGGTGGACTGAAGCTTTCTTT. Protein product: CASSPRQGWTEAFF.

This clonotype has more than one count but fewer than ten. The rearrangement uses TRBV12-3 or TRBV12-4 and TRBJ2-1, with a possible D match to TRBD2 (5 bases). The germline V and J ends were trimmed by 3 bases and 6 bases, with 12 bases remaining between them. The CDR3 is 14 residues long. The DNA for the CDR3 is TGTGCCAGCAGTTTTTCGCGGGCCCTCAATGAGCAGTTCTTC. Protein: CASSFSRALNEQFF.

Written as DNA, the CDR3 is TGCAGCGTTGAGATCAGGGGCACTGAAGCTTTCTTT. Encoded protein: CSVEIRGTEAFF. V is TRBV29-1 and J is TRBJ1-1; TRBD1 might be the D (6 bases). The CDR3 is 12 residues long. Between the trimmed V and J ends, which lost 3 bases and 4 bases, there was a span of 9 bases. Per germline, CDR1 SQVTM and CDR2 ANQGSEA.

This clonotype was detected many times. The V call is TRBV5-1, the J call TRBJ2-2; tentatively, D is TRBD1 or TRBD2 (6 bases each). This CDR3 contains 16 residues. The germline V gene has CDR1 SGHRS and CDR2 YFSETQ. V lost 5 bases, J lost 6 bases, and 20 bases lay in between. The CDR3 protein is CASRPLAGQKAGELFF. CDR3 nucleotide sequence: TGCGCCAGCAGGCCCCTCGCGGGACAAAAGGCCGGGGAGCTGTTTTTT.

This clonotype occurred many times. The V gene is TRBV11-1, the J gene TRBJ2-5, with D hard to call. The CDR3 is 12 residues long. Germline assignment: CDR1 SGHAT and CDR2 FQDESV (reference sequence). V lost 4 bases, J lost 5 bases, and 8 bases lay in between. CDR3 DNA: TGTGCCAGCAGCTCAGAAAGTGAGACCCAGTACTTC. Its translation is CASSSESETQYF.

The chain employs TRBV28 and TRBJ1-2; maybe TRBD1 (6 bases). The CDR3 spans 13 residues. Germline lookup yields CDR1 MDHEN and CDR2 SYDVKM. V lost 5 bases and J 7 bases, leaving 14 bases between the germline ends. CDR3 in DNA: TGTGCCAGCAGTGTTCCCGGGGGGCCTGGCTACACCTTC. Translation gives CASSVPGGPGYTF.

This clonotype has a handful of counts. The chain recombines TRBV13 with TRBJ2-1; 8 positions match TRBD2. The junction had 10 bases not matched to a gene; V was cut back by 7 bases and J by 8 bases. Germline V CDR1 and CDR2: PRHDT, FYEKMQ (reference sequence). The CDR3 length is 14 residues. CDR3 bases: TGTGCCAGCACGGGGGGACTAGTTAGGCATGAGCAGTTCTTC. The encoded protein is CASTGGLVRHEQFF.

The chain recombines TRBV9 with TRBJ2-7; D remains unclear. Germline CDR1 reads SGDLS; CDR2 reads YYNGEE. There are 14 residues in the CDR3. Trimming took 0 bases from V and 7 from J, leaving 14 bases between them. CDR3: CASSVEVATPEQYF. In DNA, the CDR3 is TGTGCCAGCAGCGTAGAAGTAGCTACCCCGGAGCAGTACTTC.

V is TRBV4-3 and J is TRBJ2-5; D tentatively reads TRBD1 or TRBD2 (5 bases each). The J call is uncertain, as TRBJ2-1 better fits the DNA end. This CDR3 region has 11 residues. From germline, CDR1 is LGHNA and CDR2 YSLEER. The CDR3 nucleotides are TGCGCCAGCCAGGAAGGGGAGAGGCAGTTCTTC. This translates into CASQEGERQFF.